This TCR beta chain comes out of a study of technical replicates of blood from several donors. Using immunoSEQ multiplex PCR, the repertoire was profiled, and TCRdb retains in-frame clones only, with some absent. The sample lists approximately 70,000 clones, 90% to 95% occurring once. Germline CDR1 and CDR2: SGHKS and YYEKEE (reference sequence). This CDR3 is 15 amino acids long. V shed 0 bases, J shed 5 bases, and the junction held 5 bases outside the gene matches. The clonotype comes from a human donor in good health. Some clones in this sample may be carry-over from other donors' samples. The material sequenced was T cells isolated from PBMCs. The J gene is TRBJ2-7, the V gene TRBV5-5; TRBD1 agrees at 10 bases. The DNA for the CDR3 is TGTGCCAGCAGCTTGGCGGGACAGGGGTTACACGAGCAGTACTTC. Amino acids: CASSLAGQGLHEQYF.